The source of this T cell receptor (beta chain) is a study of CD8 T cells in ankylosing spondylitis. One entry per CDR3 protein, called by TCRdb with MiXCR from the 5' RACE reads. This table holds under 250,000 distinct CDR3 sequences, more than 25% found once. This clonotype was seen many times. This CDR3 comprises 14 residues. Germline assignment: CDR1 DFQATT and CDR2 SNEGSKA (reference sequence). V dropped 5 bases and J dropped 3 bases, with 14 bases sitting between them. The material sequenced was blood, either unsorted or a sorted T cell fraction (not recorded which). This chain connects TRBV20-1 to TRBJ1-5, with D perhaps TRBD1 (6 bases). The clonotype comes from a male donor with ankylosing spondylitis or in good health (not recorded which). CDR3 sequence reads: CSAVGGAANQPQHF. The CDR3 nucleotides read TGCAGTGCTGTAGGGGGGGCCGCCAATCAGCCCCAGCATTTT.